Shown below are 5 T cell receptor beta chains from a single sample sequenced in a study of blood T cell repertoires in COVID-19. Generated by immunoSEQ multiplex PCR, the TCRdb table keeps only in-frame clones and is missing some. The sample includes about 280,000 clones, 70% to 90% of them seen just once. Sequencing input: peripheral blood. These receptors were taken from a man aged 50 to 60 with active or convalescent COVID-19.

This clone was seen a few times. The J gene is TRBJ1-2, the V gene TRBV7-9, with 8 bases fitting TRBD1. Per germline, CDR1 SEHNR and CDR2 FQNEAQ (reference sequence). Trimming took 1 base from V and 7 from J; bases not matched to a gene: 5. CDR3 length: 14 amino acids. The CDR3 nucleotides read TGTGCCAGCAGCTTAGGCAGGGGGCTTTCTGGCTACACCTTC. Translated: CASSLGRGLSGYTF.

The genes are TRBV19 and TRBJ2-7, with 14 nucleotides matching TRBD2. In germline, CDR1 is LNHDA, CDR2 SQIVND (reference sequence). V shed 1 base and J 2 bases; nucleotides not matched to a gene: 10. The CDR3 spans 19 residues. DNA of the CDR3: TGTGCCAGTAGTATAGGGACTCGGACTAGCGGGAGGAGCCCCTACGAGCAGTACTTC. Translation: CASSIGTRTSGRSPYEQYF.

The gene calls are TRBV28 and TRBJ1-1, with D unclear. CDR1 MDHEN and CDR2 SYDVKM come from the germline V gene. Trimming removed 3 bases at V and 0 bases at J, with 5 bases between. This CDR3 is built from 13 residues. The CDR3 DNA sequence: TGTGCCAGCAGTTTTTCCGTGAACACTGAAGCTTTCTTT. Translating gives CASSFSVNTEAFF.

The chain combines TRBV30 with TRBJ2-3, with D unclear. The CDR3 length is 12 residues. Trimming pared 1 base from V and 8 bases from J, leaving 10 bases between. Germline V CDR1 and CDR2: GTSNPN, SVGIG (reference sequence). The CDR3 here is CAWSGVAATQYF. DNA for the CDR3: TGTGCCTGGAGTGGTGTAGCAGCTACGCAGTATTTT.

This clone was seen only a few times. This rearrangement joins TRBV7-2 to TRBJ2-5, with a tentative D call TRBD2 (5 bases). Germline V gene lookup returns CDR1 SGHTA and CDR2 FQGNSA. The V gene lost 5 bases and the J gene lost 7 bases, with 17 bases spanning the gap. The CDR3 length is 14 residues. The CDR3 here is CASSTRAGRVTQYF. The CDR3 bases are TGTGCCAGCAGCACTAGGGCGGGTCGGGTGACCCAGTACTTC.